The subject of this entry is one TCR beta chain. Authors' analysis steps: Amplification of reference gene primers was used by the study to estimate nucleated cell counts. Profiling relied on immunoSEQ multiplex PCR, and the TCRdb table lists in-frame clones only, not all of them. The DNA was the basis for D and trimming; V, J and clone size are from that table. The table includes 180,000 or so clones, roughly 89% detected once. This sample stems from a study of blood T cell repertoires in COVID-19. Study-wide background: Samples representing acute and convalescent COVID-19 were sourced from the United States, Italy and Spain. From T cells, B-cell-depleted T cells, or PBMCs came the material, which was cDNA or gDNA.

CDR1 is MNHEY and CDR2 is SVGAGI in the germline V gene. The CDR3 spans 11 residues. V shed 6 bases and J shed 6 bases, with 8 bases lying between them. The receptor was derived from a man in his forties or fifties with acute or convalescent COVID-19. Material for sequencing was peripheral blood. The V and J genes are TRBV6-5 and TRBJ1-2; D is unclear. CDR3 nucleotides: TGTGCCAGCAGGGTTACGGATGGCTACACCTTC. Translated: CASRVTDGYTF.